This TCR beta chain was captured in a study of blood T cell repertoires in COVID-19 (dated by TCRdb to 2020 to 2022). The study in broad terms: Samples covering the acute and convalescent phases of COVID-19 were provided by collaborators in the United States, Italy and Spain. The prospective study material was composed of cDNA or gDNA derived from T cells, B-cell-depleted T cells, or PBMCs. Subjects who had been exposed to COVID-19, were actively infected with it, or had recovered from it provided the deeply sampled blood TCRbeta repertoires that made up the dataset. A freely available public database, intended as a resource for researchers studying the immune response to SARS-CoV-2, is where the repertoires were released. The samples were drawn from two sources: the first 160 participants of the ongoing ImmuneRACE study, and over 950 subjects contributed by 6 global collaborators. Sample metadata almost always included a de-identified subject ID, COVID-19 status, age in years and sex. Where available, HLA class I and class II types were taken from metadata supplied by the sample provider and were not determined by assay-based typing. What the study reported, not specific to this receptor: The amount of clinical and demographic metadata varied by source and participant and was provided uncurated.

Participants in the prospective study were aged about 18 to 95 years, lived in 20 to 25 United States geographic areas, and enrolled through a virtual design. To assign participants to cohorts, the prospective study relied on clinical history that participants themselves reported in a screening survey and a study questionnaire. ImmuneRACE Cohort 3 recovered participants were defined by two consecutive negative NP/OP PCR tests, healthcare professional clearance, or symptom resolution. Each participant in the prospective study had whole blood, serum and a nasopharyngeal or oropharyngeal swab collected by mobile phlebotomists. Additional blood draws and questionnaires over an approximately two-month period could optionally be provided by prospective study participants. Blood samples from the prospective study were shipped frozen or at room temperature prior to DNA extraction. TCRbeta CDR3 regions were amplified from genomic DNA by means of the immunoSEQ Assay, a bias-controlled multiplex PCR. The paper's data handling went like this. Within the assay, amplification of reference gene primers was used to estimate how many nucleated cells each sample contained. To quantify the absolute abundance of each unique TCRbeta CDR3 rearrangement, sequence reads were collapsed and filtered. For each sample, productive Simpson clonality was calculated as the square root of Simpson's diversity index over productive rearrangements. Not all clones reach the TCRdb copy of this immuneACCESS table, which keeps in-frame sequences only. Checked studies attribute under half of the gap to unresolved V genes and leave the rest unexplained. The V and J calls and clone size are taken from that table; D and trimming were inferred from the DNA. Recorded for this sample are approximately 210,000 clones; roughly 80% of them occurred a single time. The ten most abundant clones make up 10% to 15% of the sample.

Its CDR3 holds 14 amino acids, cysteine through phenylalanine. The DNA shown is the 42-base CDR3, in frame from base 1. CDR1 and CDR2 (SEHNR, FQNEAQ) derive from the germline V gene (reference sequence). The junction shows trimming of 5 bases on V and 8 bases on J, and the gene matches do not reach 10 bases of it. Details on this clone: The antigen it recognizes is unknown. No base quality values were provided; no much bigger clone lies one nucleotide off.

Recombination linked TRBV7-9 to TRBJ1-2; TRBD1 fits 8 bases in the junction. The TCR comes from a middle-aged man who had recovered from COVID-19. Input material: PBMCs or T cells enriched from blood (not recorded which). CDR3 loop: CASSPIIGQGGYTF. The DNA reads TGTGCCAGCAGCCCCATTATAGGACAGGGAGGCTACACCTTC.